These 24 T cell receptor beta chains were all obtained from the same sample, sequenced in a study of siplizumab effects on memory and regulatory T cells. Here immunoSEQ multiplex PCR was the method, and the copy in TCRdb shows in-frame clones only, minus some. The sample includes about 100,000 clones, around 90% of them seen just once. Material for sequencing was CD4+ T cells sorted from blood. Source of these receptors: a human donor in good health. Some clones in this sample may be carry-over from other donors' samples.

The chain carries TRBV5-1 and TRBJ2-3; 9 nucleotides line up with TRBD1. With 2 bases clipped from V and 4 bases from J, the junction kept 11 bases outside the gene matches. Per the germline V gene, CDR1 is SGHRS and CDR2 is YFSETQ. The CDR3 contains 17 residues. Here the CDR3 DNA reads TGCGCCAGCAGCTTAAGGGCGGACAGGGGATTTTCAGATACGCAGTATTTT. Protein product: CASSLRADRGFSDTQYF.

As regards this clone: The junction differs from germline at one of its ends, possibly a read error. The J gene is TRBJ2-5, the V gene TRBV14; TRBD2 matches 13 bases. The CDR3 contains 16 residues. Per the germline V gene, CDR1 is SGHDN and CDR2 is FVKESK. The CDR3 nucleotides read TGTGCCAGCAGCCTTCGGACTAGCGGGAGCCAAAAGACCCAGTACTTC. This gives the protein CASSLRTSGSQKTQYF.

In DNA form, the CDR3 reads TGTGCCATCAGTGGTGGCAAAAAAGAGACCCAGTACTTC. Translation gives CAISGGKKETQYF. The chain recombines TRBV10-3 with TRBJ2-5, with D unclear. The V end lost 4 bases, the J end lost 3 bases, and 9 bases lay between the germline ends. The CDR3 has 13 amino acids. Germline V CDR1 and CDR2: ENHRY, SYGVKD.

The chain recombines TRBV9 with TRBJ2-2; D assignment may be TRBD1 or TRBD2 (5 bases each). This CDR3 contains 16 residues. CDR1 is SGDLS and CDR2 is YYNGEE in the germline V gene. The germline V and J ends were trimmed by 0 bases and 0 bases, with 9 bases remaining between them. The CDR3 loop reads CASSVDRGTNTGELFF. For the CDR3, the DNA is TGTGCCAGCAGCGTAGATCGGGGCACGAACACCGGGGAGCTGTTTTTT.

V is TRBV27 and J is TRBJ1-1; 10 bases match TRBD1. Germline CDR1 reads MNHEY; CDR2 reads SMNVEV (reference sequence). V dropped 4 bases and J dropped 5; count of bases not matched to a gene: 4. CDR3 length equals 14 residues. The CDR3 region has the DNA TGTGCCAGCAGTTCGAGACAGGGGGCAACTGAAGCTTTCTTT. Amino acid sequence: CASSSRQGATEAFF.

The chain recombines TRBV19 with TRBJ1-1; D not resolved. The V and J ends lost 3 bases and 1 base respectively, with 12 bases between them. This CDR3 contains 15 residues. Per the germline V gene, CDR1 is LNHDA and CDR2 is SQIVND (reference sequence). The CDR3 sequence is CASSIPGLGNTEAFF. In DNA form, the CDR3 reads TGTGCCAGTAGTATTCCCGGTTTGGGGAACACTGAAGCTTTCTTT. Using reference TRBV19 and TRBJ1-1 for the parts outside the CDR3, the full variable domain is DGGITQSPKYLFRKEGQNVTLSCEQNLNHDAMYWYRQDPGQGLRLIYYSQIVNDFQKGDIAEGYSVSREKKESFPLTVTSAQKNPTAFYLCASSIPGLGNTEAFFGQGTRLTVV.

The CDR3 coding sequence is TGTGCCAGCTCACCACTAAGTTCAGCTATCTACAATGAGCAGTTCTTC. It codes for CASSPLSSAIYNEQFF. This chain uses TRBV18 with TRBJ2-1; D gene unclear. The V end lost 1 base, the J end lost 3 bases, and 13 bases lay between the germline ends. CDR1 and CDR2 (germline): KGHSH, LQKENI. This CDR3 is 16 amino acids long.

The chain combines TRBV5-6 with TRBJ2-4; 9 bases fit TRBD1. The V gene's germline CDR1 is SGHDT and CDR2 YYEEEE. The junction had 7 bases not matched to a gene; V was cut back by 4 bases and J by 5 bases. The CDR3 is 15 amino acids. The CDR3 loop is CASSPGTGRQNIQYF. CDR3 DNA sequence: TGTGCCAGCAGCCCCGGGACAGGGAGACAAAACATTCAGTACTTC.

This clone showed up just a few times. The CDR3, as DNA: TGTGCCAGCAGAAAGACAGGGGGCGGGGAGCTGTTTTTT. Translating gives CASRKTGGGELFF. V is TRBV5-5 and J is TRBJ2-2, with 9 bases lining up with TRBD1. CDR1 SGHKS and CDR2 YYEKEE come from the germline V gene (reference sequence). CDR3 length: 13 residues. Trimming removed 5 bases from V and 7 bases from J; junction bases left unmatched: 3.

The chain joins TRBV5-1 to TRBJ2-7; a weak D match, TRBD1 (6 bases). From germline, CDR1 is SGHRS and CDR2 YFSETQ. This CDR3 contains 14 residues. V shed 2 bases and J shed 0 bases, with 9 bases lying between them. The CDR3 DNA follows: TGCGCCAGCAGCTTAGACAGGAGCTCCTACGAGCAGTACTTC. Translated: CASSLDRSSYEQYF.

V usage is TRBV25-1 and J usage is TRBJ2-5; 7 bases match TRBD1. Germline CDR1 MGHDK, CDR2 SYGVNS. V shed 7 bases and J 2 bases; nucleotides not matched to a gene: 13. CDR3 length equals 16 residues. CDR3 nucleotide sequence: TGTGCCAGCACCATTCGACAGGGCTCCCTACAAGAGACCCAGTACTTC. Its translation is CASTIRQGSLQETQYF.

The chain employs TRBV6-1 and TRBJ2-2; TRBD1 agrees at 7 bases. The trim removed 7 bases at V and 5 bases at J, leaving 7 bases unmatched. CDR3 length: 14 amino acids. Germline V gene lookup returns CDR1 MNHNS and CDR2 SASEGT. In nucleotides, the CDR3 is TGTGCCAGCAACGACAGGGCTCGGACCGGGGAGCTGTTTTTT. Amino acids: CASNDRARTGELFF.

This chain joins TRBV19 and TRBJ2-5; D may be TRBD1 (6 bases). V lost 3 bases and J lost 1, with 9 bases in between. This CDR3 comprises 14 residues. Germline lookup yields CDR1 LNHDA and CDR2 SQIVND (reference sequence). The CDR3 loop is CASSMSRGQETQYF. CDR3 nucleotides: TGTGCCAGTAGTATGAGCAGGGGCCAAGAGACCCAGTACTTC. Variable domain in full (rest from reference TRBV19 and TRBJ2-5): DGGITQSPKYLFRKEGQNVTLSCEQNLNHDAMYWYRQDPGQGLRLIYYSQIVNDFQKGDIAEGYSVSREKKESFPLTVTSAQKNPTAFYLCASSMSRGQETQYFGPGTRLLVL.

The CDR3 DNA reads as TGTGCCAGCAGCCAAGGTCGGACAGGGGGCGCTTCCGGGGCCAACGTCCTGACTTTC. It codes for CASSQGRTGGASGANVLTF. V gene TRBV14 combines with J gene TRBJ2-6, with TRBD1 matching 11 bases. The CDR3 totals 19 residues. Germline loops: CDR1 SGHDN, CDR2 FVKESK. The ends lost 1 base at V and 4 bases at J; junction bases unmatched: 9.

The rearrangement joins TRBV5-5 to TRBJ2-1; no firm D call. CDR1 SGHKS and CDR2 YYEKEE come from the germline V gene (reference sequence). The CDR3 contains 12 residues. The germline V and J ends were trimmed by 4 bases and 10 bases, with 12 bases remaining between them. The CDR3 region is CASSLNAGEQFF. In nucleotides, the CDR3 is TGTGCCAGCAGCCTCAACGCCGGGGAGCAGTTCTTC.

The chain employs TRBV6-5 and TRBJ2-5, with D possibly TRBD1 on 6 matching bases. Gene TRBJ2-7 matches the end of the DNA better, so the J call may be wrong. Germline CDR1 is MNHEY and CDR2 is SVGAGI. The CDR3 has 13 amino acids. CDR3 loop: CASSYSRGNEQYF. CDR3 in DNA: TGTGCCAGCAGTTACTCGAGGGGGAACGAGCAGTACTTC.

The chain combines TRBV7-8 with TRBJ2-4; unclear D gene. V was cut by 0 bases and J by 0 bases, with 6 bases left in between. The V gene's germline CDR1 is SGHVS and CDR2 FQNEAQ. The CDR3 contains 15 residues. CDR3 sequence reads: CASSLAEIAKNIQYF. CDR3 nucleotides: TGTGCCAGCAGCTTAGCCGAAATAGCCAAAAACATTCAGTACTTC.

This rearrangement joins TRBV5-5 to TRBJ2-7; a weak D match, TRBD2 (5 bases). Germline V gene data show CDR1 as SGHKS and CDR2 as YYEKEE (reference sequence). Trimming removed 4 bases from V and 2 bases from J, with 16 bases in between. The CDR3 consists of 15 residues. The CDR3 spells CASSPLALVAYEQYF. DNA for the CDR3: TGTGCCAGCAGCCCATTGGCACTAGTGGCCTACGAGCAGTACTTC.

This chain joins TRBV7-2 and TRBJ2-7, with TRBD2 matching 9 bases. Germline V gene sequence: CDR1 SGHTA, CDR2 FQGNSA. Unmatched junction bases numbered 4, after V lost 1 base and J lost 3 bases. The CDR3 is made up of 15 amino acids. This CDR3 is CASSLGSSGVYEQYF. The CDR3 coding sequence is TGTGCCAGCAGCTTAGGATCTAGCGGGGTCTACGAGCAGTACTTC.

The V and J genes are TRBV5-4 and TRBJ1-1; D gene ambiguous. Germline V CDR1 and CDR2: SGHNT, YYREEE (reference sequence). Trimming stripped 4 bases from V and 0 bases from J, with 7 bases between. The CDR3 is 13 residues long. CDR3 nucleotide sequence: TGTGCCAGCAGCCCCCTCATGAACACTGAAGCTTTCTTT. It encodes CASSPLMNTEAFF.

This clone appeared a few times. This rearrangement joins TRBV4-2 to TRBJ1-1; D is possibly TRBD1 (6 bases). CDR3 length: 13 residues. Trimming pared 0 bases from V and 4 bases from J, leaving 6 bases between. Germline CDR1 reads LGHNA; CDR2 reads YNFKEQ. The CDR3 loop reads CASSQEGGTEAFF. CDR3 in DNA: TGTGCCAGCAGCCAAGAAGGGGGCACTGAAGCTTTCTTT.

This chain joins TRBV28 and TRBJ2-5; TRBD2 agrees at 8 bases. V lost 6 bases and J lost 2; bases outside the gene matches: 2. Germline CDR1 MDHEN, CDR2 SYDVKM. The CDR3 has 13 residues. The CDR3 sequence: CASRAGGQETQYF. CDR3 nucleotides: TGTGCCAGCAGGGCGGGAGGTCAAGAGACCCAGTACTTC.

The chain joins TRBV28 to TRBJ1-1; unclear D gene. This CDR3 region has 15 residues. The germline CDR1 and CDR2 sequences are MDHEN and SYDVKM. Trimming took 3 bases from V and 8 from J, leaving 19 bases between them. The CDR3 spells CASSFRRGFFMEAFF. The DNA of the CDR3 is TGTGCCAGCAGTTTTCGTCGGGGATTTTTTATGGAAGCTTTCTTT. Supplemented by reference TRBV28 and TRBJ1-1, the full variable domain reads DVKVTQSSRYLVKRTGEKVFLECVQDMDHENMFWYRQDPGLGLRLIYFSYDVKMKEKGDIPEGYSVSREKKERFSLILESASTNQTSMYLCASSFRRGFFMEAFFGQGTRLTVV.

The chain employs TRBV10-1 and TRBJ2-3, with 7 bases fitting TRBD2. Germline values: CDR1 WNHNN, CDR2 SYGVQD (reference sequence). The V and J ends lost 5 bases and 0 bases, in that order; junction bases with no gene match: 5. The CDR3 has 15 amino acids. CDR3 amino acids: CASSKVAGSTDTQYF. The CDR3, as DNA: TGCGCCAGCAGTAAGGTAGCGGGTAGCACAGATACGCAGTATTTT.